Below are 25 T cell receptor beta chains sequenced from a single sample in a study of blood T cells in healthy people across ages. A second 7 to 11 cycle PCR used barcoded and J-beta primers. TCRdb redid the calling of the 5' RACE reads with MiXCR, one entry per CDR3 protein. The sample consists of approximately 800,000 distinct CDR3 sequences, 46% of them appearing once. Sequences were obtained from blood. All receptors come from an older man in good health.

The chain has TRBV12-5 and TRBJ2-5; TRBD1 might be the D (6 bases). V was clipped by 10 bases and J by 0 bases, with 18 bases between them. This CDR3 region has 15 residues. Germline values: CDR1 LGHNT, CDR2 FRNRAP. CDR3 loop: CATAPGDTYQETQYF. The CDR3 DNA reads TGTGCTACCGCCCCAGGGGATACGTACCAAGAGACCCAGTACTTC.

The DNA of the CDR3 is TGCAGTGCTAATAGCGGGAGGGCTGGCGAGACCCAGTACTTC. Its protein is CSANSGRAGETQYF. V is TRBV20-1 and J is TRBJ2-5, with 11 positions matching TRBD2. In germline, CDR1 is DFQATT, CDR2 SNEGSKA (reference sequence). V was clipped by 4 bases and J by 5 bases; unmatched bases: 6. This CDR3 contains 14 residues.

The gene calls are TRBV6-1 and TRBJ1-5, with 8 bases fitting TRBD1. The CDR3 runs 15 residues. V lost 4 bases and J lost 7; bases outside the gene matches: 9. Germline CDR1 and CDR2: MNHNS and SASEGT. Here the CDR3 DNA reads TGTGCCAGCAGTGGGGACAGGTTCACGGGGCAGCCCCAGCATTTT. This codes for CASSGDRFTGQPQHF.

The chain combines TRBV15 with TRBJ1-6; weak D call: TRBD1 (6 bases). Germline V CDR1 and CDR2: LNHNV, YYDKDF (reference sequence). The length of the CDR3 is 12 residues. The V and J ends lost 8 bases and 14 bases respectively, with 16 bases between them. This CDR3 is CATGATGPALHF. DNA for the CDR3: TGTGCCACCGGGGCTACAGGGCCGGCCCTCCACTTT.

V is TRBV4-3 and J is TRBJ2-5; 9 bases line up with TRBD2. V shed 4 bases, J shed 11 bases, and the junction held 14 bases outside the gene matches. The CDR3 runs to 15 residues. Germline CDR1 is LGHNA and CDR2 is YSLEER. The CDR3 DNA follows: TGCGCCAGCAGCCCAGTAGCGGGAGTGGGGGTAAGGCAGTACTTC. Translating it yields CASSPVAGVGVRQYF.

The CDR3: CASSQDLRENYGYTF. The CDR3 nucleotides read TGCGCCAGCAGCCAAGATTTACGGGAGAACTATGGCTACACCTTC. This chain joins TRBV4-1 and TRBJ1-2; D gene unclear. The CDR3 sequence is 15 residues long. Germline V gene data show CDR1 as MGHRA and CDR2 as YSYEKL. The ends were cut back, 0 bases at V and 2 bases at J, with 10 bases in the middle.

This clonotype was counted only a few times. This chain joins TRBV20-1 and TRBJ2-5; 8 bases align to TRBD2. The CDR3 totals 15 residues. Germline values: CDR1 DFQATT, CDR2 SNEGSKA (reference sequence). With V trimmed by 8 bases and J by 2 bases, 13 bases remained unmatched. The CDR3 DNA reads TGCAGTTCGGAGGCGGTTAGCGGGGATCAAGAGACCCAGTACTTC. Translation gives CSSEAVSGDQETQYF.

The chain employs TRBV20-1 and TRBJ1-5; possibly TRBD1 for D (5 bases). Germline lookup yields CDR1 DFQATT and CDR2 SNEGSKA (reference sequence). The ends were cut back, 6 bases at V and 0 bases at J, with 12 bases in the middle. The CDR3 is made up of 14 amino acids. CDR3 protein: CSAAGGYSNQPQHF. The DNA for the CDR3 is TGCAGTGCGGCGGGGGGGTATAGCAATCAGCCCCAGCATTTT.

This clonotype was seen only once. The chain has TRBV7-2 and TRBJ2-7; 7 positions agree with TRBD2. This CDR3 has 16 residues. The germline V gene has CDR1 SGHTA and CDR2 FQGNSA. With 3 bases clipped from V and 3 bases from J, the junction kept 11 bases outside the gene matches. CDR3 region: CASSLLGLVAIYEQYF. DNA of the CDR3: TGTGCCAGCAGCTTGCTTGGACTAGTGGCAATCTACGAGCAGTACTTC.

The gene calls are TRBV3-1 and TRBJ2-2; TRBD2 is a possible D gene (5 bases). Germline-derived CDR1 and CDR2 are LGHDT and YNNKEL (reference sequence). The CDR3 consists of 17 residues. V lost 1 base and J 5 bases, leaving 17 bases between the germline ends. CDR3 sequence: CASSQVHTGKGTGELFF. CDR3 bases: TGTGCCAGCAGCCAAGTTCATACGGGAAAAGGGACCGGGGAGCTGTTTTTT.

This clonotype was counted a few times. This rearrangement joins TRBV21-1 to TRBJ2-1; the DNA was not compared with TRBD2, the D call given in the table. TRBV21-1 is a pseudogene segment. The CDR3 sequence is 14 residues long. CDR3 coding DNA: TGTGCCAGCAGCAAAGCTAGCGGGAGGAATGAGCAGTTCTTC. Residues: CASSKASGRNEQFF.

The V gene is TRBV6-1, the J gene TRBJ1-2; the D gene is possibly TRBD1 (5 bases). With 0 bases removed from V and 8 bases from J, the gap between germline ends came to 10 bases. The CDR3 consists of 13 residues. Germline V CDR1 and CDR2: MNHNS, SASEGT. In DNA form, the CDR3 reads TGTGCCAGCAGTGAAGCAGGGGCACGGGGCTACACCTTC. Amino acids: CASSEAGARGYTF.

In regard to this clonotype: A read error is possible here, since a much larger clone lies one base away. The rearrangement uses TRBV6-6 and TRBJ2-1; D possibly corresponds to TRBD1 (5 bases). CDR3 length: 14 residues. The V gene's germline CDR1 is MNHNY and CDR2 SVGAGI (reference sequence). Here the CDR3 reads CASSDSRDYNEQFF. CDR3 bases: TGTGCCAGCAGTGACTCCAGGGACTACAATGAGCAGTTCTTC.

This clonotype was picked up a small number of times. The chain carries TRBV7-9 and TRBJ2-4, with 8 bases fitting TRBD1. Trimming cost V 3 bases and J 1 base; bases outside gene matches: 2. Germline lookup yields CDR1 SEHNR and CDR2 FQNEAQ (reference sequence). This CDR3 contains 15 residues. The DNA of the CDR3 is TGTGCCAGCAGCTTGACAGGGGCTGCCAAAAACATTCAGTACTTC. Its protein product is CASSLTGAAKNIQYF.

This chain joins TRBV10-3 and TRBJ2-3, with a possible D match to TRBD2 (6 bases). Per germline, CDR1 ENHRY and CDR2 SYGVKD. V shed 3 bases and J shed 2 bases, with 12 bases lying between them. The CDR3 has 15 amino acids. CDR3 residues: CAISEAGGATDTQYF. In DNA form, the CDR3 reads TGTGCCATCAGTGAAGCAGGAGGGGCCACAGATACGCAGTATTTT.

This clonotype showed up just a few times. The chain joins TRBV28 to TRBJ2-7; TRBD1 is a possible D gene (6 bases). The CDR3 is 15 residues long. With 7 bases removed from V and 1 base from J, the gap between germline ends came to 17 bases. Germline CDR1 MDHEN, CDR2 SYDVKM. CDR3 region: CASNPPGVLSYEQYF. The CDR3 nucleotides read TGTGCCAGCAACCCCCCAGGGGTCCTTTCCTACGAGCAGTACTTC.

CDR3 residues: CASSETGIGEQFF. The CDR3 bases are TGTGCCAGCAGCGAGACAGGGATCGGCGAGCAGTTCTTC. This rearrangement joins TRBV9 to TRBJ2-1, with 7 nucleotides matching TRBD1. The germline gives CDR1 SGDLS, CDR2 YYNGEE. The V segment lost 3 bases and the J segment 10 bases; nucleotides outside the gene matches: 7. The CDR3 has 13 amino acids. The full variable domain, rest sourced from reference TRBV9 and TRBJ2-1, is DSGVTQTPKHLITATGQRVTLRCSPRSGDLSVYWYQQSLDQGLQFLIQYYNGEERAKGNILERFSAQQFPDLHSELNLSSLELGDSALYFCASSETGIGEQFFGPGTRLTVL.

The rearrangement joins TRBV7-9 to TRBJ2-5; 7 bases map to TRBD2. V lost 7 bases to trimming and J lost 4 bases; unmatched junction nucleotides: 3. Per the germline V gene, CDR1 is SEHNR and CDR2 is FQNEAQ (reference sequence). This CDR3 is built from 12 residues. Written as DNA, the CDR3 is TGTGCCAGCACCGGGGGGACAGAGACCCAGTACTTC. It codes for CASTGGTETQYF.

This clonotype was observed a single time. V is TRBV28 and J is TRBJ2-3; 8 bases map to TRBD2. Looked up from germline, CDR1 is MDHEN and CDR2 is SYDVKM. The CDR3 is made up of 17 amino acids. The trim removed 3 bases at V and 2 bases at J, leaving 10 bases unmatched. The CDR3 reads CASSFPSSSGHTDTQYF. The CDR3 DNA sequence: TGTGCCAGCAGTTTTCCCTCCTCTAGCGGGCACACAGATACGCAGTATTTT. The variable domain in full, with the rest retrieved from reference TRBV28 and TRBJ2-3, is DVKVTQSSRYLVKRTGEKVFLECVQDMDHENMFWYRQDPGLGLRLIYFSYDVKMKEKGDIPEGYSVSREKKERFSLILESASTNQTSMYLCASSFPSSSGHTDTQYFGPGTRLTVL.

About this clonotype itself: Compared with germline, one end of the junction differs, possibly owing to a read error. The CDR3 here is CVSSLRQGGTGELFF. For the CDR3, the DNA is TGTGTCAGCAGCCTCCGACAGGGTGGCACCGGGGAGCTGTTTTTT. V usage is TRBV7-8 and J usage is TRBJ2-2; 7 bases line up with TRBD1. Germline V gives CDR1 SGHVS, CDR2 FQNEAQ. The CDR3 consists of 15 residues.

The rearrangement joins TRBV3-1 to TRBJ1-1; D is ambiguous. Germline-derived CDR1 and CDR2 are LGHDT and YNNKEL (reference sequence). The V and J ends lost 4 bases and 11 bases respectively, with 11 bases between them. The CDR3 loop spans 11 amino acids. CDR3 nucleotide sequence: TGTGCCAGCAGCCTAAATACGTTGGCTTTCTTT. Translation: CASSLNTLAFF.

This clonotype was found a few times. The CDR3, as DNA: TGTGCCAGCAGAACGTCGACAGGGGATAATGAAAAACTGTTTTTT. Translation gives CASRTSTGDNEKLFF. The chain couples TRBV6-5 to TRBJ1-4, with 8 bases lining up with TRBD1. The CDR3 spans 15 residues. The junction had 7 bases not matched to a gene; V was cut back by 6 bases and J by 4 bases. Germline assignment: CDR1 MNHEY and CDR2 SVGAGI.

V gene TRBV28 combines with J gene TRBJ2-2; D is ambiguous. V gave up 9 bases and J gave up 5 bases, with 7 bases separating them. Germline-derived CDR1 and CDR2 are MDHEN and SYDVKM. The length of the CDR3 is 11 residues. CDR3 protein: CASYGTGELFF. CDR3 coding DNA: TGTGCCAGTTATGGTACCGGGGAGCTGTTTTTT.

J is TRBJ2-7 and V is TRBV20-1; 10 bases are shared with TRBD2. Trimming took 5 bases from V and 3 from J; bases not matched to a gene: 13. The germline gives CDR1 DFQATT, CDR2 SNEGSKA (reference sequence). The CDR3 loop spans 16 amino acids. The CDR3 DNA sequence: TGCAGTGCTGCCCCCGGGACTAGCGTCACTTACTACGAGCAGTACTTC. Its protein product is CSAAPGTSVTYYEQYF.

Worth noting for this clonotype: Mismatch with germline at one junction end may stem from a read error. This rearrangement joins TRBV10-3 to TRBJ2-7; D is uncertain. TRBJ2-5 explains the end of the DNA better; the J call may be wrong. Germline CDR1 and CDR2: ENHRY and SYGVKD. The CDR3 totals 13 residues. The CDR3 DNA reads as TGTGCCACCAGTGAGTTTGGGGTAGAGACCCAGTACTTC. Its protein product is CATSEFGVETQYF.